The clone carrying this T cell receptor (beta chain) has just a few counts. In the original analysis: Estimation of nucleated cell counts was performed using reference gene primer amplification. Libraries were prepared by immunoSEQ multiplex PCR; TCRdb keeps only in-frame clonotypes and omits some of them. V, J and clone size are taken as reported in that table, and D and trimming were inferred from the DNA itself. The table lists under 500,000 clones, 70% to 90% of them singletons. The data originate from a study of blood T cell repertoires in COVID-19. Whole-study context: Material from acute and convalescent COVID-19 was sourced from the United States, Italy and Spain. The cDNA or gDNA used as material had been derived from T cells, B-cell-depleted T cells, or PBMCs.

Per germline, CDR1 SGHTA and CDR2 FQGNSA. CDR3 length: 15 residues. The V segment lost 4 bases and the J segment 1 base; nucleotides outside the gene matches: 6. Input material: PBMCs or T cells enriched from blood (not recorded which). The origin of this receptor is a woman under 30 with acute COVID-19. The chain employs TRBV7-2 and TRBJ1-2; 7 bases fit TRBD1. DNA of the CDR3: TGTGCCAGCAGCTCCCCGGGACAGAGTAACTATGGCTACACCTTC. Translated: CASSSPGQSNYGYTF.